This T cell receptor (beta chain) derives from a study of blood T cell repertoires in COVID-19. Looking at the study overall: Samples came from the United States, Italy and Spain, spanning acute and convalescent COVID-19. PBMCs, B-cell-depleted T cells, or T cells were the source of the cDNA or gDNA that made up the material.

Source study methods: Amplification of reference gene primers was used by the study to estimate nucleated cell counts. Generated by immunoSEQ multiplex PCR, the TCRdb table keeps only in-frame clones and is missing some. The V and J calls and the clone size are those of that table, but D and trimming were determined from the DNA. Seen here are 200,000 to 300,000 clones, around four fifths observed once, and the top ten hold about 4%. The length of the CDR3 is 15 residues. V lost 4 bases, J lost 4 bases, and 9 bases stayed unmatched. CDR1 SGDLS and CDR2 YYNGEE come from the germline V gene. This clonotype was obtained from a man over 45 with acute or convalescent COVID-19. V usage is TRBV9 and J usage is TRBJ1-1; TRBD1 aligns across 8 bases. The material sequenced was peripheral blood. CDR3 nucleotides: TGTGCCAGCAGCCCGACGGACAGGGCGGGCACTGAAGCTTTCTTT. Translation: CASSPTDRAGTEAFF. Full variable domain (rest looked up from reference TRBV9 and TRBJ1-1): DSGVTQTPKHLITATGQRVTLRCSPRSGDLSVYWYQQSLDQGLQFLIQYYNGEERAKGNILERFSAQQFPDLHSELNLSSLELGDSALYFCASSPTDRAGTEAFFGQGTRLTVV.